This T cell receptor (beta chain) derives from a study of prognosis after radiotherapy for stage I lung cancer. Using two-round multiplex PCR, the authors amplified TCR beta CDR3 from genomic DNA. With primers specific to each TRBV and TRBJ gene, the first-round PCR was performed. TCRdb processed the multiplex PCR reads anew with MiXCR; each CDR3 protein has one entry. The sample includes tens of thousands of distinct CDR3 sequences, approximately 25% of them seen just once. In this sample, this clonotype turned up many times. The CDR3 is 12 amino acids. Germline values: CDR1 MDHEN, CDR2 SYDVKM. Trimming stripped 6 bases from V and 2 bases from J, with 7 bases between.

Specimen: PBMCs, collected before or after stereotactic body radiation therapy (not recorded which). The V and J genes are TRBV28 and TRBJ1-2, with D unclear. This TCR came from a donor at least 50 years old with non-small cell lung cancer. The CDR3 DNA reads TGTGCCAGCAGCCCCAGAAACTATGGCTACACCTTC. Translated: CASSPRNYGYTF.